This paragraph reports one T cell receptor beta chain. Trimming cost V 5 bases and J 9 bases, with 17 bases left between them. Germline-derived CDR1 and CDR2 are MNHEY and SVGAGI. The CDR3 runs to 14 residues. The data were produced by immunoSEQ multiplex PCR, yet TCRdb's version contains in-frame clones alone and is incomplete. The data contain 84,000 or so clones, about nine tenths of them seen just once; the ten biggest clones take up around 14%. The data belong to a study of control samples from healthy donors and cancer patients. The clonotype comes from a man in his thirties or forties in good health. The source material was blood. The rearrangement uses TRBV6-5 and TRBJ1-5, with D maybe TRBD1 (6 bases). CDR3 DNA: TGTGCCAGCAGTCCCGACAGGCCGCCGGTGCCCCAGCATTTT. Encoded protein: CASSPDRPPVPQHF.